The 26 T cell receptor beta chains below were found in one sample sequenced in a study of CD8+ T cells in alopecia areata. The treatment is: oral pan-JAK inhibitor, 5-10 mg twice daily. cDNA reverse transcribed from extracted RNA served as the sequencing template. TCRdb's table, derived via immunoSEQ multiplex PCR, lists solely in-frame clones and lacks some. The sample lists 200,000 to 250,000 clones, over 60% seen once, with roughly 4.2% in the top ten. Sequencing used CD4+ T cells sorted from blood, obtained at week 4, from a patient treated with tofacitinib. These TCRs come from a human donor with alopecia areata.

In this sample, this clone turned up a few times. This chain uses TRBV29-1 with TRBJ2-7; the match to TRBD1 covers 7 bases. Germline V gives CDR1 SQVTM, CDR2 ANQGSEA. The CDR3 runs 12 residues. The V gene end was trimmed by 4 bases and the J gene end by 8 bases; junction bases not matched to a gene: 8. The CDR3 is CSVGGQTSKQYF. The CDR3, as DNA: TGCAGCGTTGGGGGACAGACCTCCAAGCAGTACTTC.

The chain is built from TRBV20-1 and TRBJ1-2; the D is unclear. Germline loops: CDR1 DFQATT, CDR2 SNEGSKA (reference sequence). This CDR3 is built from 10 residues. Deletions cut 5 bases from V and 4 bases from J, with 5 bases between. Written as DNA, the CDR3 is TGCAGTGCTCTAACCTATGGCTACACCTTC. This sequence encodes CSALTYGYTF.

This clone was recorded a few times. This chain links TRBV4-3 with TRBJ2-1; unclear D gene. The CDR3 loop spans 16 amino acids. Germline-derived CDR1 and CDR2 are LGHNA and YSLEER. Trimming left V 0 bases short and J 4 bases short, with 13 bases between. The DNA of the CDR3 is TGCGCCAGCAGCCAAGAGGGCCAGCACCCTTACAATGAGCAGTTCTTC. Its translation is CASSQEGQHPYNEQFF.

The count of this clone is one. The chain links TRBV2 to TRBJ1-2; tentative D call: TRBD1 (5 bases). This CDR3 is 14 amino acids long. Germline V gene data show CDR1 as SNHLY and CDR2 as FYNNEI. Trimming removed 0 bases at V and 6 bases at J, with 11 bases between. CDR3 residues: CASSEAGWGDGYTF. CDR3 in DNA: TGTGCCAGCAGTGAAGCCGGGTGGGGGGATGGCTACACCTTC. Combining the CDR3 with reference TRBV2 and TRBJ1-2 gives the whole variable domain EPEVTQTPSHQVTQMGQEVILRCVPISNHLYFYWYRQILGQKVEFLVSFYNNEISEKSEIFDDQFSVERPDGSNFTLKIRSTKLEDSAMYFCASSEAGWGDGYTFGSGTRLTVV.

A few counts support this clone. V usage is TRBV5-1 and J usage is TRBJ1-1; D is possibly TRBD1 (6 bases). This CDR3 has 14 residues. Germline V CDR1 and CDR2: SGHRS, YFSETQ. V was cut by 2 bases and J by 1 base, with 9 bases left in between. The CDR3 DNA reads as TGCGCCAGCAGCTTACTGACAGGGAACACTGAAGCTTTCTTT. This translates into CASSLLTGNTEAFF. The full variable domain, rest sourced from reference TRBV5-1 and TRBJ1-1, is KAGVTQTPRYLIKTRGQQVTLSCSPISGHRSVSWYQQTPGQGLQFLFEYFSETQRNKGNFPGRFSGRQFSNSRSEMNVSTLELGDSALYLCASSLLTGNTEAFFGQGTRLTVV.

The chain combines TRBV15 with TRBJ2-5, with D possibly called TRBD1 or TRBD2 (6 bases each). V gave up 0 bases and J gave up 5 bases, with 13 bases separating them. This CDR3 contains 15 residues. Germline CDR1 LNHNV, CDR2 YYDKDF (reference sequence). The CDR3 DNA sequence: TGTGCCACCAGCAGAGATGGGGGGCGCAGGGAGACCCAGTACTTC. The encoded protein is CATSRDGGRRETQYF.

This rearrangement joins TRBV4-3 to TRBJ1-1, with D tentatively TRBD1 (6 bases). Germline V CDR1 and CDR2: LGHNA, YSLEER. The CDR3 has 16 residues. Trimming removed 1 base at V and 0 bases at J, with 12 bases between. CDR3 DNA: TGCGCCAGCAGCCAAGCGCAGGACAGACTGAACACTGAAGCTTTCTTT. Its protein product is CASSQAQDRLNTEAFF.

The chain joins TRBV29-1 to TRBJ1-5, with a weak D call TRBD1 (6 bases). Germline-derived CDR1 and CDR2 are SQVTM and ANQGSEA. The V gene lost 5 bases and the J gene lost 0 bases, with 8 bases spanning the gap. The CDR3 length is 13 residues. The CDR3 coding sequence is TGCAGCGTTTCGGACAGTAGCAATCAGCCCCAGCATTTT. Translation gives CSVSDSSNQPQHF.

This clone showed up just once. A read error may account for a junction end that differs from germline. The chain recombines TRBV6-6 with TRBJ1-1; no reliable D call. Germline loops: CDR1 MNHNY, CDR2 SVGAGI (reference sequence). This CDR3 is built from 12 residues. The CDR3 region has the DNA TGTGTCAGCAGAACTTTTAGCACTGAAGCTTTCTTT. It translates to CVSRTFSTEAFF.

The J gene is TRBJ2-3, the V gene TRBV10-3; 8 bases fit TRBD2. V lost 3 bases to trimming and J lost 2 bases; unmatched junction nucleotides: 10. Germline values: CDR1 ENHRY, CDR2 SYGVKD. The CDR3 sequence is 17 residues long. CDR3 nucleotide sequence: TGTGCCATCAGTGAAGTTAGGCGGGGGGCACCCACAGATACGCAGTATTTT. As protein: CAISEVRRGAPTDTQYF.

The rearrangement uses TRBV5-1 and TRBJ1-4, with D hard to call. The V end was cut by 4 bases, the J end by 1 base, with 11 bases between. The germline V gene has CDR1 SGHRS and CDR2 YFSETQ. The CDR3 loop spans 15 amino acids. CDR3 nucleotides: TGCGCCAGCAGCAGACCCGGTGGAACTAATGAAAAACTGTTTTTT. This translates into CASSRPGGTNEKLFF.

The V gene is TRBV27, the J gene TRBJ2-2; the match to TRBD1 covers 7 bases. Looked up from germline, CDR1 is MNHEY and CDR2 is SMNVEV (reference sequence). The CDR3 is 15 amino acids. The junction had 5 bases not matched to a gene; V was cut back by 2 bases and J by 5 bases. The CDR3 sequence is CASSLGQGVTGELFF. In DNA form, the CDR3 reads TGTGCCAGCAGTTTAGGGCAGGGGGTAACCGGGGAGCTGTTTTTT.

This clone was seen a few times. V and J are TRBV7-9 and TRBJ1-1, with 7 bases identical to TRBD1. CDR1 is SEHNR and CDR2 is FQNEAQ in the germline V gene (reference sequence). V lost 2 bases and J lost 1; bases outside the gene matches: 7. This CDR3 is built from 16 residues. The CDR3 sequence is CASSLSWDRPNTEAFF. The CDR3 DNA reads as TGTGCCAGCAGCTTATCGTGGGACAGACCGAACACTGAAGCTTTCTTT.

CDR3 sequence reads: CATSIRTGNTEAFF. CDR3 nucleotide sequence: TGTGCCACCAGCATAAGGACAGGGAACACTGAAGCTTTCTTT. The V gene is TRBV15, the J gene TRBJ1-1; the match to TRBD1 covers 7 bases. Germline loops: CDR1 LNHNV, CDR2 YYDKDF (reference sequence). This CDR3 comprises 14 residues. Germline trimming cut 4 bases from V and 1 base from J; bases unmatched to any gene: 3.

This clone was found a few times. The chain joins TRBV25-1 to TRBJ2-3, with TRBD2 matching 10 bases. V trimming: 7 bases; J trimming: 1 base; junction bases outside the gene matches: 5. The CDR3 runs 15 residues. CDR1 is MGHDK and CDR2 is SYGVNS in the germline V gene. The CDR3: CASKSSGGRTDTQYF. The CDR3 nucleotides read TGTGCCAGCAAGTCTAGCGGGGGACGCACAGATACGCAGTATTTT.

In this sample, this clone turned up once. The chain employs TRBV29-1 and TRBJ1-1; D uncertain. Trimming left V 0 bases short and J 6 bases short, with 14 bases between. CDR1 SQVTM and CDR2 ANQGSEA come from the germline V gene. This CDR3 contains 14 residues. Here the CDR3 reads CSVEDPALGPEAFF. As DNA, the CDR3 is TGCAGCGTTGAAGATCCAGCTTTGGGCCCTGAAGCTTTCTTT.

The chain employs TRBV7-2 and TRBJ2-5; D unresolved. The germline gives CDR1 SGHTA, CDR2 FQGNSA. The CDR3 covers 13 residues. Trimming left V 4 bases short and J 4 bases short, with 10 bases between. This CDR3 reads CASSSSFSETQYF. The CDR3 bases are TGTGCCAGCAGCTCCAGCTTTTCAGAGACCCAGTACTTC.

The J gene is TRBJ2-1, the V gene TRBV7-6, with D perhaps matching TRBD2 (7 bases). The CDR3 length is 17 residues. Germline V gene sequence: CDR1 SGHVS, CDR2 FNYEAQ. V was shortened by 0 bases and J by 0 bases, with 12 bases between the two germline ends. The CDR3 bases are TGTGCCAGCAGCTTAGCGTGGGCGGGGGCCTCCTACAATGAGCAGTTCTTC. It codes for CASSLAWAGASYNEQFF.

The chain has TRBV9 and TRBJ2-6; D gene ambiguous. The CDR3 spans 20 residues. Trimming cost V 0 bases and J 0 bases, with 19 bases left between them. The germline V gene has CDR1 SGDLS and CDR2 YYNGEE. CDR3 sequence reads: CASSVVATRPSPSGANVLTF. The DNA for the CDR3 is TGTGCCAGCAGCGTAGTTGCGACAAGGCCATCTCCCTCTGGGGCCAACGTCCTGACTTTC.

This rearrangement joins TRBV5-6 to TRBJ2-1; 7 nucleotides align to TRBD2. The CDR3 is 14 amino acids. Germline V lookup: CDR1 SGHDT, CDR2 YYEEEE. V lost 2 bases and J lost 5; bases outside the gene matches: 4. The CDR3 nucleotides read TGTGCCAGCAGCTTTACGGGGGGTAACAATGAGCAGTTCTTC. This gives the protein CASSFTGGNNEQFF.

This chain uses TRBV2 with TRBJ2-3; no reliable D call. V was clipped by 3 bases and J by 0 bases, with 10 bases between them. The CDR3 has 15 amino acids. Germline loops: CDR1 SNHLY, CDR2 FYNNEI. DNA for the CDR3: TGTGCCAGCAGTGACGGGTACCCTAGCACAGATACGCAGTATTTT. Translated: CASSDGYPSTDTQYF.

V gene TRBV29-1 combines with J gene TRBJ1-3; a possible D gene is TRBD1 (5 bases). The CDR3 length is 14 residues. Per germline, CDR1 SQVTM and CDR2 ANQGSEA. The V end lost 6 bases, the J end lost 0 bases, and 12 bases lay between the germline ends. The CDR3 is CSVGTGTSGNTIYF. The DNA of the CDR3 is TGCAGCGTGGGGACCGGGACCTCTGGAAACACCATATATTTT.

This chain uses TRBV6-5 with TRBJ1-5; the D is unclear. Trimming stripped 6 bases from V and 5 bases from J, with 14 bases between. The CDR3 loop spans 14 amino acids. Germline V gene sequence: CDR1 MNHEY, CDR2 SVGAGI. CDR3 sequence (DNA): TGTGCCAGCAGAAATGACAAGGTTTATCAGCCCCAGCATTTT. Translated: CASRNDKVYQPQHF.

The CDR3 region has the DNA TGTGCCAGCAGTGAAGCGCTTTCAGCGAATGAAAAACTGTTTTTT. Protein: CASSEALSANEKLFF. V gene TRBV2 combines with J gene TRBJ1-4; D is unclear. CDR1 and CDR2 (germline): SNHLY, FYNNEI. Trimming took off 0 bases at V and 5 bases at J, with 10 bases between the two ends. CDR3 length: 15 residues.

The CDR3 loop reads CSVEDQGRAYGYTF. The CDR3 region has the DNA TGCAGCGTTGAAGATCAGGGCAGGGCCTATGGCTACACCTTC. V gene TRBV29-1 combines with J gene TRBJ1-2; possibly TRBD1 for D (5 bases). CDR3 length equals 14 residues. From germline, CDR1 is SQVTM and CDR2 ANQGSEA. Trimming shortened V by 0 bases and J by 4 bases, and 12 bases separated the two germline ends.

CDR3: CASSSRLAGKYSGANVLTF. CDR3 DNA sequence: TGCGCCAGCAGCTCCCGACTAGCGGGGAAATACTCTGGGGCCAACGTCCTGACTTTC. This chain joins TRBV5-1 and TRBJ2-6; 11 nucleotides agree with TRBD2. The CDR3 covers 19 residues. Germline assignment: CDR1 SGHRS and CDR2 YFSETQ. V trimming: 3 bases; J trimming: 0 bases; junction bases outside the gene matches: 8.